This T cell receptor beta chain was sequenced in a study of graft-versus-host responses after intestinal transplantation. To release intraepithelial and lamina propria lymphocytes, the graft tissue was processed. The CDR3 runs 15 residues. Whole-study findings and limits: Graft-versus-host to host-versus-graft clonal ratios in allografts were high in patients with graft-donor T cell macrochimerism. Recipient marrow held GvH clones, some first seen in ileum or blood.

A note on this clone: The antigen remains undetermined.

Produced via immunoSEQ multiplex PCR; TCRdb's table is partial and in-frame only. The sample yields over 9,500 clones, 75% to 85% seen once. This receptor was obtained from a human patient who received an intestinal transplant, so some T cells may come from the graft donor. The specimen was ileum tissue, collected roughly 450 days after intestinal transplantation. V usage is TRBV12-2 and J usage is TRBJ1-2; TRBD1 is the table's D call and was not checked against the DNA. TRBV12-2 is tagged as a pseudogene. The CDR3 region is CASRLEGVENYGYTF. The CDR3 bases are TGTGCAAGTCGCTTAGAAGGGGTAGAAAACTATGGCTACACCTTC.